These T cell receptor beta chains were read from a single sample in a study of blood T cell repertoires in COVID-19. Some clones are missing from TCRdb's copy, which holds only in-frame ones; the method was immunoSEQ multiplex PCR. The repertoire holds a few hundred thousand clones, with about 83% as singletons. Sequencing was performed on peripheral blood. These receptors all stem from a woman aged 50 to 60 with acute or convalescent COVID-19. Both conserved end residues are part of each CDR3. Only some rows state a clone size, as once, few, many or a class for expanded clones.

V gene	CDR3 length	clone size	CDR3 protein
TRBV5-1	14	.	CASSSGTGGTEAFF
TRBV3-1/TRBV3-2	18	.	CASSHMGQGASGANVLTF
TRBV7-3	17	.	CASSSTPGTPMSYEQYF
TRBV3-1/TRBV3-2	15	.	CASRLTSGGTGELFF
TRBV9	13	.	CASSVGGSGELFF
TRBV10-3	14	.	CATLGGDRTDTQYF
TRBV4-1	15	.	CASSQDGQGGEKLFF
TRBV9	14	.	CASSVDPGIYGYTF
TRBV6-5	14	.	CASSFAGESNTQYF
TRBV6-6	13	.	CASRLDRFETQYF
TRBV5-1	18	once	CASSLVTGPSSGANVLTF
TRBV2	11	.	CASGQAYSYTF
TRBV11-3	12	.	CASSLGGRAQYF
TRBV12-3/TRBV12-4	13	few	CASRTDRVYGYTF
TRBV10-3	13	.	CAIRKAEGTGYTF
TRBV7-2	15	.	CASSLDQREWDTQYF
TRBV16	15	.	CASSQFRASTDTQYF
TRBV7-2	13	.	CASSSLMRLEQYF
TRBV19	14	.	CALPMIDSGNTIYF
TRBV19	15	.	CASSRIPGQGGGYTF
TRBV4-3	16	.	CASSQDLAGGPDTQYF
TRBV25-1	14	.	CASSGQTVRYGYTF
TRBV18	15	.	CASSPPSGREVEQYF
TRBV5-1	17	.	CASSAEPVPANTGELFF
TRBV7-2	15	.	CASSADRGQGNTIYF
TRBV24-1	14	.	CATSGRATDYGYTF
TRBV4-3	15	.	CASSQDGRYTDTQYF
TRBV27	12	.	CATRTGGSGYTF
TRBV19	13	few	CATRDTYNSPLHF
TRBV10-3	15	.	CAISDRQGDGQPQHF
TRBV19	17	few	CASSISMRTGGNSPLHF
TRBV19	13	few	CASSIGRAETQYF
TRBV4-1	13	once	CASSRSADNEQFF
TRBV30	15	.	CALTSGSAPRSEQFF
TRBV19	18	.	CASRPGQGEGGQNTEAFF
TRBV7-2	13	.	CASRGTGDGGYTF
TRBV7-2	16	.	CASSLGLAGVGETQYF
TRBV2	13	once	CASRGGTNTEAFF
TRBV30	13	.	CAATGRSWEKLFF
TRBV5-1	13	.	CASSGDGNYGYTF
TRBV7-8	15	.	CASSLPTGRTGELFF
TRBV5-1	12	.	CASSRGGTEAFF
TRBV11-2	13	.	CATLGATYNEQFF
TRBV6-4	13	.	CASTLSLGDGYTF
TRBV27	16	few	CASSDAGTAVNTEAFF
TRBV5-1	15	.	CASSLKTGGVETQYF
TRBV4-3	13	.	CASSQNNDQPQHF
TRBV6-5	15	.	CASSSLAGGLRELFF
TRBV6-6	14	.	CASRERVSGNTIYF
TRBV27	16	.	CASSLKGQASGNTIYF
TRBV12-5	14	.	CASGPQGQGTEAFF
TRBV11-2	16	.	CASSPGLAGRIGELFF
TRBV6-4	16	once	CASSETSGELNNEQFF
TRBV7-9	13	.	CASSETGNYGYTF